Shown below are 27 T cell receptor beta chains from a single sample sequenced in a study of blood T cell repertoires in COVID-19 (dated by TCRdb to about 2020). The library was generated by the immunoSEQ multiplex PCR assay. Entries here come from immuneACCESS through TCRdb and include only in-frame sequences with V and J called. Some clones fail to appear in such tables; in the studies checked, an unresolved V gene covers under half of the shortfall, and the cause of the remainder is unknown. A total of about 250,000 clones appear in this sample, more than 75% of them only once. Roughly 15% of the sample is taken by the ten largest. Sequencing was carried out using PBMCs or T cells enriched from blood (not recorded which). These receptors were taken from a man between 18 and 29 years old who had recovered from COVID-19.

This chain joins TRBV12-5 and TRBJ2-7, with a tentative D call TRBD1 (6 bases). Trimming took 4 bases from V and 3 from J, leaving 10 bases between them. Germline V gene data show CDR1 as LGHNT and CDR2 as FRNRAP. The length of the CDR3 is 13 residues. In DNA form, the CDR3 reads TGTGCTAGTGGTTATGGGACATACTACGAGCAGTACTTC. Translating gives CASGYGTYYEQYF.

In its sample, this clone was seen once. The chain is built from TRBV18 and TRBJ1-4; TRBD1 matches at 10 bases. V lost 5 bases, J lost 8 bases, and 5 bases stayed unmatched. The length of the CDR3 is 14 residues. Germline CDR1 reads KGHSH; CDR2 reads LQKENI. The CDR3 DNA reads as TGTGCCAGCTCAAAGACAGGGGGCAGCGAAAAACTGTTTTTT. It is translated as CASSKTGGSEKLFF.

The chain combines TRBV11-1 with TRBJ1-1; 8 nucleotides match TRBD1. Trimming removed 6 bases from V and 5 bases from J; junction bases left unmatched: 5. The germline CDR1 and CDR2 sequences are SGHAT and FQDESV (reference sequence). The CDR3 covers 13 residues. CDR3 region: CASSQQGGTEAFF. The CDR3 coding sequence is TGTGCCAGCAGTCAACAGGGGGGGACTGAAGCTTTCTTT.

There are a few counts of this clone. This chain uses TRBV29-1 with TRBJ1-2, with D possibly matching TRBD1 (5 bases). Germline CDR1 is SQVTM and CDR2 is ANQGSEA. Trimming cost V 3 bases and J 8 bases, with 19 bases left between them. The CDR3 sequence is 14 residues long. The CDR3 protein is CSVDHPGVLSGYTF. CDR3 bases: TGCAGCGTTGATCACCCGGGGGTATTGAGCGGCTACACCTTC.

This clone appeared once. The chain carries TRBV19 and TRBJ1-5, with 8 bases that match TRBD1. Germline values: CDR1 LNHDA, CDR2 SQIVND (reference sequence). Trimming at V came to 5 bases and at J to 5 bases, leaving 8 bases not matched to a gene. The CDR3 contains 15 residues. The CDR3 bases are TGTGCCAGTAGTCGTTCGGGACAGGCGTATCAGCCCCAGCATTTT. This translates into CASSRSGQAYQPQHF.

The CDR3: CASSFHRDSLWNTEAFF. In nucleotides, the CDR3 is TGTGCCAGCAGCTTCCACCGGGACAGCCTGTGGAACACTGAAGCTTTCTTT. The J gene is TRBJ1-1, the V gene TRBV11-2; 7 bases align to TRBD1. Germline trimming cut 3 bases from V and 1 base from J; bases unmatched to any gene: 11. Germline V gene sequence: CDR1 SGHAT, CDR2 FQNNGV. The CDR3 has 17 residues.

The rearrangement links TRBV19 to TRBJ1-1; the D gene is possibly TRBD1 (6 bases). V shed 7 bases and J shed 0 bases, with 15 bases lying between them. The CDR3 length is 15 residues. Per the germline V gene, CDR1 is LNHDA and CDR2 is SQIVND (reference sequence). The CDR3 sequence is CASTQSGTLNTEAFF. For the CDR3, the DNA is TGTGCCAGTACCCAATCCGGGACATTGAACACTGAAGCTTTCTTT. Using reference TRBV19 and TRBJ1-1 for the parts outside the CDR3, the full variable domain is DGGITQSPKYLFRKEGQNVTLSCEQNLNHDAMYWYRQDPGQGLRLIYYSQIVNDFQKGDIAEGYSVSREKKESFPLTVTSAQKNPTAFYLCASTQSGTLNTEAFFGQGTRLTVV.

The chain has TRBV6-1 and TRBJ1-1; 9 nucleotides agree with TRBD1. Losses at the gene ends were 3 bases for V and 2 bases for J; bases not matched to a gene: 13. Germline V lookup: CDR1 MNHNS, CDR2 SASEGT. This CDR3 is built from 18 residues. The CDR3 nucleotides read TGTGCCAGCAGTGAGTCCCGGGACAGGGTAGGGGACAACACTGAAGCTTTCTTT. It translates to CASSESRDRVGDNTEAFF.

The rearrangement uses TRBV28 and TRBJ2-1; 7 nucleotides align to TRBD2. Germline V gene data show CDR1 as MDHEN and CDR2 as SYDVKM. After removal of 4 bases from V and 12 bases from J, the junction contained 15 bases not matched to a gene. CDR3 size: 15 residues. CDR3 residues: CASSSRLALLRGQFF. The CDR3 bases are TGTGCCAGCAGTTCCCGACTAGCCCTTCTACGGGGGCAGTTCTTC.

This chain joins TRBV11-2 and TRBJ2-5; tentatively, D is TRBD2 (8 bases). V was shortened by 2 bases and J by 5 bases, with 15 bases between the two germline ends. The CDR3 spans 15 residues. CDR1 is SGHAT, CDR2 FQNNGV, per germline. In DNA form, the CDR3 reads TGTGCCAGCAGCTTATCAACGGGAGGGGGCGAGACCCAGTACTTC. Residues: CASSLSTGGGETQYF.

The genes are TRBV10-3 and TRBJ2-5, with 10 positions matching TRBD1. CDR3 length: 13 amino acids. Germline loops: CDR1 ENHRY, CDR2 SYGVKD. J lost 5 bases, V lost 6 bases, and 3 bases had no gene match. DNA for the CDR3: TGTGCCATCAGCCCGACAGGGGGCGAGACCCAGTACTTC. Translated, it gives CAISPTGGETQYF.

The chain combines TRBV30 with TRBJ1-5, with a possible D match to TRBD1 (6 bases). Germline-derived CDR1 and CDR2 are GTSNPN and SVGIG (reference sequence). Trimming shortened V by 2 bases and J by 8 bases, and 13 bases separated the two germline ends. The CDR3 length is 13 residues. CDR3 nucleotide sequence: TGTGCCTGGAGTCAGACAGGTCGGGAGCCCCAGCATTTT. Translating it yields CAWSQTGREPQHF.

The V call is TRBV7-6, the J call TRBJ2-5; D may be TRBD1 (6 bases). Deletions cut 1 base from V and 7 bases from J, with 19 bases between. Germline loops: CDR1 SGHVS, CDR2 FNYEAQ. The CDR3 spans 16 residues. Here the CDR3 DNA reads TGTGCCAGCAGCTTAGGACCGCGTCAGGGGATGGCGACCCAGTACTTC. It codes for CASSLGPRQGMATQYF.

This clone showed up just once. CDR3 nucleotides: TGTGCCAGCAGCTTAGGCGGGACAGACCAAGAGACCCAGTACTTC. Residues: CASSLGGTDQETQYF. This chain connects TRBV7-2 to TRBJ2-5, with D possibly TRBD1 on 7 matching bases. This CDR3 has 15 amino acids. V lost 1 base to trimming and J lost 0 bases, with 9 bases between them. In germline, CDR1 is SGHTA, CDR2 FQGNSA. The full variable domain, its missing parts supplied by reference TRBV7-2 and TRBJ2-5, is GAGVSQSPSNKVTEKGKDVELRCDPISGHTALYWYRQSLGQGLEFLIYFQGNSAPDKSGLPSDRFSAERTGGSVSTLTIQRTQQEDSAVYLCASSLGGTDQETQYFGPGTRLLVL.

This chain connects TRBV5-6 to TRBJ1-2, with D unresolved. The CDR3 extends over 13 amino acids. Trimming removed 7 bases from V and 0 bases from J, with 10 bases in between. Per the germline V gene, CDR1 is SGHDT and CDR2 is YYEEEE. This CDR3 is CASGGGTNYGYTF. In DNA form, the CDR3 reads TGTGCCAGCGGAGGTGGAACTAACTATGGCTACACCTTC.

The J gene is TRBJ1-1, the V gene TRBV14; 7 nucleotides agree with TRBD1. CDR1 SGHDN and CDR2 FVKESK come from the germline V gene. V shed 2 bases and J 0 bases; nucleotides not matched to a gene: 9. The CDR3 has 17 amino acids. CDR3 in amino acids: CASSQRDSSYLNTEAFF. The CDR3 DNA sequence: TGTGCCAGCAGCCAAAGGGACAGTTCTTACCTGAACACTGAAGCTTTCTTT.

This rearrangement joins TRBV7-9 to TRBJ2-7; 10 bases match TRBD1. The V and J ends lost 5 bases and 4 bases, in that order; junction bases with no gene match: 5. The CDR3 runs to 14 residues. Germline V gene sequence: CDR1 SEHNR, CDR2 FQNEAQ (reference sequence). The CDR3 region has the DNA TGTGCCAGCAGCCCGAGACAGGGGGCATACGAGCAGTACTTC. This encodes CASSPRQGAYEQYF.

This clone was observed a few times. The chain joins TRBV12-5 to TRBJ2-1; 10 bases map to TRBD1. Germline CDR1 LGHNT, CDR2 FRNRAP. This CDR3 is built from 14 residues. Trimming removed 6 bases from V and 6 bases from J; junction bases left unmatched: 5. The CDR3: CASGTGQGTNEQFF. CDR3 bases: TGTGCTAGTGGGACGGGACAGGGGACCAATGAGCAGTTCTTC.

This rearrangement joins TRBV10-2 to TRBJ2-5, with D possibly matching TRBD2 (6 bases). Germline V gene lookup returns CDR1 WSHSY and CDR2 SAAADI. CDR3 length: 15 amino acids. The V end was cut by 7 bases, the J end by 2 bases, with 17 bases between. The CDR3 sequence is CASTSGGAEQETQYF. For the CDR3, the DNA is TGCGCCAGCACTTCCGGCGGGGCAGAGCAAGAGACCCAGTACTTC.

The rearrangement uses TRBV3-1 (or the pseudogene TRBV3-2) and TRBJ1-4, with 10 bases identical to TRBD1. Per the germline V gene, CDR1 is LGHDT and CDR2 is YNNKEL (reference sequence). The CDR3 spans 15 residues. V was clipped by 4 bases and J by 8 bases; unmatched bases: 7. In DNA form, the CDR3 reads TGTGCCAGCAGCCTCTGGACAGGGGGTCCCGAAAAACTGTTTTTT. It yields the protein CASSLWTGGPEKLFF.

The chain joins TRBV2 to TRBJ1-1; no clear D. CDR1 and CDR2 (germline): SNHLY, FYNNEI. This CDR3 is built from 13 residues. Trimming cost V 3 bases and J 7 bases, with 12 bases left between them. CDR3 region: CASSEPSIIEAFF. The CDR3 DNA follows: TGTGCCAGCAGTGAGCCAAGCATAATTGAAGCTTTCTTT.

The V gene is TRBV29-1, the J gene TRBJ2-2, with 11 bases fitting TRBD2. Germline CDR1 reads SQVTM; CDR2 reads ANQGSEA. Trimming took 7 bases from V and 0 from J; bases not matched to a gene: 4. The CDR3 consists of 15 residues. The CDR3 region has the DNA TGCAGCGCGACTAGCGGGACGCCGAACACCGGGGAGCTGTTTTTT. This codes for CSATSGTPNTGELFF.

This rearrangement joins TRBV6-5 to TRBJ1-1; TRBD1 might be the D (6 bases). With 4 bases removed from V and 4 bases from J, the gap between germline ends came to 16 bases. CDR3 length: 15 amino acids. Germline assignment: CDR1 MNHEY and CDR2 SVGAGI. CDR3 DNA sequence: TGTGCCAGCAGTTCTAGGGGCGGGGGCGGCACTGAAGCTTTCTTT. It codes for CASSSRGGGGTEAFF.

V is TRBV10-2 and J is TRBJ2-7, with 13 bases fitting TRBD2. Per the germline V gene, CDR1 is WSHSY and CDR2 is SAAADI. J gave up 7 bases and V 4 bases, and 16 bases lay outside the gene matches. There are 18 residues in the CDR3. Here the CDR3 reads CASSGRRLAGGTSMEQYF. The CDR3 DNA sequence: TGCGCCAGCAGTGGGCGCAGACTAGCGGGAGGCACCTCCATGGAGCAGTACTTC.

The chain is built from TRBV29-1 and TRBJ2-3, with D perhaps TRBD2 (6 bases). The CDR3 is 12 amino acids. Germline V gene sequence: CDR1 SQVTM, CDR2 ANQGSEA. V was cut by 1 base and J by 4 bases, with 6 bases left in between. The CDR3, as DNA: TGCAGCGTTGAAGGGGAGGCAGATACGCAGTATTTT. Residues: CSVEGEADTQYF.

The rearrangement joins TRBV5-5 to TRBJ2-5; TRBD1 is a possible D gene (6 bases). V was trimmed by 0 bases and J by 2 bases, leaving 14 bases between them. CDR1 SGHKS and CDR2 YYEKEE come from the germline V gene (reference sequence). This CDR3 has 16 amino acids. The CDR3 DNA reads as TGTGCCAGCAGCTTGGCCCCCTGGGGGCCACAAGAGACCCAGTACTTC. This encodes CASSLAPWGPQETQYF.

The chain couples TRBV28 to TRBJ1-4; 7 nucleotides line up with TRBD1. With 10 bases clipped from V and 8 bases from J, the junction kept 13 bases outside the gene matches. Looked up from germline, CDR1 is MDHEN and CDR2 is SYDVKM. This CDR3 contains 14 residues. The CDR3, as DNA: TGTGCCACCACGAAAAGGGGGCAGGTCGAAAAACTGTTTTTT. Its translation: CATTKRGQVEKLFF.